This T cell receptor (beta chain) was recovered during a study of CXCR3-negative and CXCR3-positive naive CD8 T cells. Overall study results and limits: TRB CDR3s of CXCR3-positive naive cells were more hydrophobic than those of CXCR3-negative naive cells.

Each CD8+ T cell subset was sorted in triplicate, around 300,000 cells each. Considering frequency, this clonotype is medium-sized. The antigen remains unidentified. The CDR3 sequence is 19 residues long. The libraries of TRB cDNA were constructed through 5' RACE using UMI labels. For each CDR3 protein, TCRdb gives one entry from its re-call of the 5' RACE reads, without DNA. The repertoire table contains 4,500 to 5,000 distinct CDR3 sequences. The sample taken for sequencing was naive CXCR3+ CD8+ T cells from blood. The subset denotes: CD45RO-CCR7+CD27+CD95- naive CD8+ T cells expressing CXCR3 (TNR3+). This TCR came from a human donor in good health. Some clones in this sample may be carry-over from other donors' samples. The chain links TRBV12-3 or TRBV12-4 to TRBJ2-5; TCRdb indicates TRBD2, and absent DNA this call remains unverified. CDR3 amino acids: CASSSGTSGVGRPGETQYF.